A selection of T cell receptor beta chains follows, all from one sample in a study of T cell responses to AZD1222 COVID-19 vaccine. Produced via immunoSEQ multiplex PCR; TCRdb's table is partial and in-frame only. The sample includes 100,000 to 150,000 clones, around 90% of them seen just once. Sequencing used peripheral blood, obtained on day 0 of AZD1222 vaccination. Receptor source: an adult in good health. Each CDR3 is given with its conserved first and last residue. D genes are given only for firm matches. Rows give clone size only sometimes, using once, few, many, or a class for an expanded clone.

j_gene,abundance,v_gene,d_gene,CDR3nt,CDR3aa
TRBJ1-6,.,TRBV13,TRBD1,TGTGCCAGCAGCTTAGGGGCAGGGGGCAATTCACCCCTCCACTTT,CASSLGAGGNSPLHF
TRBJ2-7,.,TRBV19,TRBD1,TGTGCCAGTAGTGTCCAGGGGGCCGCGTCCTACGAGCAGTACTTC,CASSVQGAASYEQYF
TRBJ1-6,.,TRBV3-1/TRBV3-2,.,TGTGCCAGCAGCCAAGGGACAGCCCCGTTGCCCCTCCACTTT,CASSQGTAPLPLHF
TRBJ1-6,.,TRBV4-1,.,TGCGCCAGCAGCCAAGTCTTCGGCTCAGGGAGTGTTTCACCCCTCCACTTT,CASSQVFGSGSVSPLHF
TRBJ1-1,.,TRBV5-1,.,TGCGCCAGCAGCTTGAATATGGATGAAGCTTTCTTT,CASSLNMDEAFF
TRBJ1-2,once,TRBV28,.,TGTGCCAGCAGACGAGCGGGGGATGGCTATGGCTACACCTTC,CASRRAGDGYGYTF
TRBJ2-3,.,TRBV5-1,TRBD2,TGCGCCAGCAGCTTGAATGGGGCTAGCGGGGAGCGGGATACGCAGTATTTT,CASSLNGASGERDTQYF
TRBJ2-2,.,TRBV5-1,.,TGCGCCAGCAGCCCCGCACAGCTTTCTGCCGGGGAGCTGTTTTTT,CASSPAQLSAGELFF
TRBJ2-5,.,TRBV10-3,TRBD2,TGTGCCATCAGGGGGGGGCTAGCGGGCCAAGAGACCCAGTACTTC,CAIRGGLAGQETQYF
TRBJ1-5,once,TRBV4-2,.,TGTGCCAGCAGCCAAGTGAGAGCTACAGGTCAGCCCCAGCATTTT,CASSQVRATGQPQHF
TRBJ2-7,.,TRBV3-1/TRBV3-2,TRBD1,TGTGCCAGCAGCCAAACCGGGACAGGGGTTTACGAGCAGTACTTC,CASSQTGTGVYEQYF
TRBJ1-2,.,TRBV7-2,TRBD1,TGTGCCAGCAGCTTTCAGAGTGAACAGGGGGCGCGGCGTGGCTACACCTTC,CASSFQSEQGARRGYTF
TRBJ1-6,.,TRBV4-3,.,TGCGCCAGCAGCCAGTATCCGTTGGGGGACATTGATTCACCCCTCCACTTT,CASSQYPLGDIDSPLHF
TRBJ1-1,.,TRBV5-8,.,TGTGCCAGCAGCTTGGGGGACATCTACACTGAAGCTTTCTTT,CASSLGDIYTEAFF
TRBJ1-2,once,TRBV14,TRBD1,TGTGCCAGCAGCCGGACAGGGAAAGCTGGCTACACCTTC,CASSRTGKAGYTF
TRBJ1-3,.,TRBV10-3,.,TGTGCCATCAGTGGTGGCAGCCTCTCTGGAAACACCATATATTTT,CAISGGSLSGNTIYF
TRBJ1-2,.,TRBV2,.,TGTGCCAGCAGTGGTGCCCTACAGAGTAGCTATGGCTACACCTTC,CASSGALQSSYGYTF
TRBJ1-6,.,TRBV18,.,TGTGCCAGCTCGGAGAGGTCCGCCCTCCACTTT,CASSERSALHF
TRBJ2-1,.,TRBV25-1,TRBD1,TGTGCCAGCAGTGCCTTGACAGGGCGGTCCTACAATGAGCAGTTCTTC,CASSALTGRSYNEQFF
TRBJ2-5,.,TRBV12-3/TRBV12-4,TRBD2,TGTGCCAGCAGCCTCTGGGAGGGGGAGACCCAGTACTTC,CASSLWEGETQYF
TRBJ2-7,.,TRBV15,.,TGTGCCACCAGCAGAGTAGGCAGCTCCTACGAGCAGTACTTC,CATSRVGSSYEQYF
TRBJ2-1,.,TRBV28,.,TGTGCCAGCAGTCTCTCCGGGACCGAAAAGGACAATGAGCAGTTCTTC,CASSLSGTEKDNEQFF
TRBJ1-1,.,TRBV9,TRBD1,TGTGCCAGCAGCGCCTGGGACAGGGGGAACACTGAAGCTTTCTTT,CASSAWDRGNTEAFF
TRBJ2-7,.,TRBV10-3,TRBD1,TGTGCCATCAGTGGGGACAGTCTCTCCTACGAGCAGTACTTC,CAISGDSLSYEQYF
TRBJ2-1,.,TRBV6-5,TRBD1,TGTGCCAGCAGTTCGGGGGACAGGCCCAATGAGCAGTTCTTC,CASSSGDRPNEQFF
TRBJ1-5,.,TRBV5-1,TRBD1,TGCGCCAGCAGCCCGGGACAGGCCTACGGGAATCAGCCCCAGCATTTT,CASSPGQAYGNQPQHF
TRBJ1-4,.,TRBV28,.,TGTGCCAGCAGTATACCAACAACTAATGAAAAACTGTTTTTT,CASSIPTTNEKLFF
TRBJ2-1,.,TRBV4-3,.,TGCGCCAGCAGCCAAGGGGCCTCCAGGGGAAGAAGGGCGTCCTACAATGAGCAGTTCTTC,CASSQGASRGRRASYNEQFF
TRBJ2-3,.,TRBV5-4,.,TGTGCCAGCAGCACGGACACAGATACGCAGTATTTT,CASSTDTDTQYF
TRBJ1-6,.,TRBV5-1,.,TGCGCCAGCAGCCCTATGGGAGGGGGGAATTCACCCCTCCACTTT,CASSPMGGGNSPLHF
TRBJ1-5,.,TRBV19,.,TGTGCCAGTAGCCTACGGGAGGAGCAGCCCCAGCATTTT,CASSLREEQPQHF
TRBJ1-1,.,TRBV5-1,TRBD1,TGCGCCAGCAGCAGGGACAGACCCATGAACACTGAAGCTTTCTTT,CASSRDRPMNTEAFF
TRBJ1-1,.,TRBV10-2,.,TGCGCCAGCAGTGATTGGACAGCGAACACTGAAGCTTTCTTT,CASSDWTANTEAFF
TRBJ2-1,.,TRBV18,.,TGTGCCAGCTCACCTGCCGGTGAGCAGTTCTTC,CASSPAGEQFF
TRBJ2-3,.,TRBV9,.,TGTGCCAGCAGCGGGAGTTCCCTTAGAGATACGCAGTATTTT,CASSGSSLRDTQYF
TRBJ2-5,.,TRBV11-3,TRBD1,TGTGCCAGCACCTCGACAGGGGGCAATATTAAGACCCAGTACTTC,CASTSTGGNIKTQYF
TRBJ1-4,.,TRBV30,TRBD1,TGTGCCTGGAACCTGGGACAGGGTAATGAAAAACTGTTTTTT,CAWNLGQGNEKLFF
TRBJ2-7,.,TRBV7-9,.,TGTGCCAGCAGCTTCGTAGGACAGCTAACCTACGAGCAGTACTTC,CASSFVGQLTYEQYF
TRBJ2-1,.,TRBV18,TRBD2,TGTGCCAGCTCACCTGGACTAGCGGGTAACAATGAGCAGTTCTTC,CASSPGLAGNNEQFF
TRBJ1-1,.,TRBV30,TRBD1,TGTGCCTGGAGTGCACAGGGGGCCCGGAACACTGAAGCTTTCTTT,CAWSAQGARNTEAFF